Included here is one TCR beta chain sequence, with context. Its antigen is still unknown. No quality values exist for individual bases; no much larger clone is one base distant. CD8 naive samples consisted of CD45RO-negative cells that were positively selected for CCR7, yielding a CD45RA+CCR7+ population without TemRA cells. Healthy HIV-negative adults with no recently reported acute infections or vaccinations were included as donors. Every donor was a Caucasian adult residing in Nashville, Tennessee, USA. After blood collection by leukapheresis, PBMCs were isolated using Ficoll-Histopaque density gradient centrifugation and then cryopreserved in the vapor phase of liquid nitrogen. Purity and quantity of every magnetically sorted T cell population were checked by analytical flow cytometry. Each sorted fraction had its genomic DNA isolated and then quantified by UV absorbance on a Nanodrop 2000c. Its CDR3 holds 13 amino acids, cysteine through phenylalanine. Only the CDR3 part of the read is kept: 39 bases, read in frame from the first base. CDR1 is given as GTSNPN and CDR2 as SVGIG, both from the germline V gene (reference sequence). V sheds 1 base and J sheds 4 bases, leaving 9 bases between their ends.

This sample is drawn from a study of shared clonotypes between healthy human individuals (dated by TCRdb to 2018 to 2021). General notes on the study: Three men and a couple of women, aged 18 to 49 years, made up the cohort. For each donor, CD4 naive and CD4 memory were each run on three plates, CD8 naive on two plates, and CD8 memory on one plate. To estimate repertoire size and how much clonotype sharing occurs between individuals, the study deeply sequenced the blood TCR repertoires of five or six healthy adults. Different laboratories and diverse techniques were used to prepare libraries and sequence TCR repertoires, to increase sequencing depth and limit assay-specific biases. Per donor, leukapheresis produced somewhere between about 0.9 and 10 billion PBMCs.

TCR CDR3 regions were amplified from genomic DNA by multiplex PCR using the deep immunoSEQ assay. For each cell subset, the extracted genomic DNA was distributed evenly across all wells of several immunoSEQ 96-well plates, and each plate served as one replicate. For sorted subsets, each replicate PCR was loaded with roughly 0.2 ug genomic DNA, equivalent to 25,000 to 35,000 T cell genomes. The purified libraries were quantified using a Qubit 3.0 fluorometer, sized with a Bioanalyzer 2100, and then quantified again using the KAPA Library Quantification kit. A separate single-read 150-cycle Illumina NextSeq 550 flow cell was used to sequence each immunoSEQ 96-well plate. The study's own analysis went as follows. Because only junctional sequences without quality scores were contained in the immunoSEQ output, filtering matching that applied to full-length reads could not be performed. To assign V/J genes and CDR3, sequences were annotated against IMGT germline references using PyIR, a Python wrapper for IgBLAST v1.9. Reads were filtered out if the reads had weak V/J assignments (E-value above 1e-6), no CDR3, stop codons, out-of-frame junctions, or ambiguous translated residues. A V3J clonotype was defined by an identical inferred V gene, J gene, and CDR3 amino acid sequence. The percentage overlap between two repertoires was calculated by dividing the number of shared unique clonotypes by the size of the smaller repertoire. Repertoire richness was assessed with RTK rarefaction, the Chao1 estimator, and Recon v2.1 estimates of unobserved clonotypes. For all TCRbeta clonotypes obtained by the gDNA method from a few donors, generation probabilities were computed with OLGA. The clones in this table, taken by TCRdb from immuneACCESS, are in-frame only. Not every clone is retained; where verified, under half of the shortfall comes from an unresolved V gene, and the cause of the rest is unknown. V, J and clone size were drawn from that table, and D and trimming were deduced from the DNA. In all, the sample holds 2 million or so clones, and 85% to 95% of those were seen once. About 1.1% of the sample is held by the ten biggest clonotypes.

What the work shows at the level of the full study, not this receptor alone: Across several donors, about 4.5% of naive CD4, over 3% of naive CD8, about 2% of memory CD4, and roughly 0.4% of memory CD8 clonotypes were shared. Estimated clonotype richness was generally larger for naive than for memory subsets. Only blood was sampled, and tissue TCR repertoires likely differ from those in blood. Based on pairwise subsampling, the degree of clonotype sharing among donors was expected to be affected by sequencing depth. Clonotypes shared by all four sorted-subset donors showed higher generation probabilities than non-shared clonotypes. Even with the large sequencing depth, rarefaction of the sorted-subset datasets indicated that sequencing was incomplete. Because the study included a small number of donors, the genetic and exposure-history diversity represented was limited.

The sequence derives from a man aged 18 to 30 in good health. The chain uses TRBV30 and TRBJ2-3; matching of 6 bases hints at TRBD2 as the D gene. Input material: naive CD8+ T cells sorted from blood. This sample's cell subset or site label indicates: CD45RA+CCR7+. The CDR3 here reads CAWSGGVADTQYF. The base sequence is TGTGCCTGGAGTGGGGGGGTGGCAGATACGCAGTATTTT.